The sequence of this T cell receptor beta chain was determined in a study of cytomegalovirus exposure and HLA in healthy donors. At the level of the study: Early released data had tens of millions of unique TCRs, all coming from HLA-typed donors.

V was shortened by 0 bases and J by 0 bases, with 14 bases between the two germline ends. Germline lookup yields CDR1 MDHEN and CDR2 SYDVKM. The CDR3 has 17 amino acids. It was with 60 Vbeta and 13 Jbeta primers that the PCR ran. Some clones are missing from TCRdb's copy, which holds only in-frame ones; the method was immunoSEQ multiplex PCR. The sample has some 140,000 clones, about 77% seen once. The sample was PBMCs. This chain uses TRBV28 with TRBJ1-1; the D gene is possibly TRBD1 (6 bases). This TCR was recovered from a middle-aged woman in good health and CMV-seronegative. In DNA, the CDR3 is TGTGCCAGCAGTTTATGGGGTCCGGGACAAATGAACACTGAAGCTTTCTTT. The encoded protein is CASSLWGPGQMNTEAFF. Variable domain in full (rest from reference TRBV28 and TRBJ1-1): DVKVTQSSRYLVKRTGEKVFLECVQDMDHENMFWYRQDPGLGLRLIYFSYDVKMKEKGDIPEGYSVSREKKERFSLILESASTNQTSMYLCASSLWGPGQMNTEAFFGQGTRLTVV.